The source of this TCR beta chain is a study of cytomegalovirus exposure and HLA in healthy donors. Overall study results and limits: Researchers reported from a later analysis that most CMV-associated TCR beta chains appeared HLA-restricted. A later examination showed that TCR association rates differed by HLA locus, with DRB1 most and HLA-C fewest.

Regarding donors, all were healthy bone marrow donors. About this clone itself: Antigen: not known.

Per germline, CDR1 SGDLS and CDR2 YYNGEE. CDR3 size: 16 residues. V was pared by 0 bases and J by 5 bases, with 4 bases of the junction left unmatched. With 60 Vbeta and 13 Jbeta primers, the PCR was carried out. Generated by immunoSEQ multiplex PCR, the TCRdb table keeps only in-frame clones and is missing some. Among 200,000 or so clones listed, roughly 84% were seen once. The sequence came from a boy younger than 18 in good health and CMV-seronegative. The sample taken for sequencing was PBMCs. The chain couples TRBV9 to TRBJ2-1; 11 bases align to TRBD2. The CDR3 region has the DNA TGTGCCAGCAGCGTAGGCCTAGCGGGGGGAAACAATGAGCAGTTCTTC. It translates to CASSVGLAGGNNEQFF.